This TCR beta chain derives from a study of tumor-infiltrating lymphocytes in primary liver carcinoma. At the level of the study: Primary liver carcinomas in the patients were surgically resected. Study-wide points: Significantly larger top-250-clone fractions were found in tumors than in blood (p = 0.039). Tumor region pairs showed greater overlap than either tumor-adjacent or tumor-blood pairs did. Each sample was bulk and unsorted; consequently, CD4+ and CD8+ repertoires were not compared.

A word on this clonotype: Antigen: not known. The junction shows a germline mismatch at one end, possibly a read error.

RNA was extracted from whole blood without cell sorting, alongside germline DNA. The CDR3 spans 14 residues. CDR1 is SGHAT and CDR2 is FQNNGV in the germline V gene. A primer matching the constant region was used to make TCR beta cDNA from approximately 500 ng of total RNA. Amplification in three nested multiplex PCR rounds with slightly modified ARM-PCR gave rise to TCR beta libraries. TRBV1-TRBV30 forward primers and a C-beta reverse primer were used in the first two PCR rounds, which each ran for approximately 11 cycles. TCRdb processed the multiplex PCR reads anew with MiXCR; each CDR3 protein has one entry. Altogether 300,000 to 350,000 distinct CDR3 sequences are present, less than 70% being singletons, with the ten largest covering roughly 6%.

Material: peripheral blood. The chain recombines TRBV11-2 with TRBJ2-3; D gene uncertain. This receptor was identified in a man between 35 and 55 years old with primary liver carcinoma and hepatitis B virus infection. The CDR3 nucleotides read TGTGCCAGCAGCTTCTACTGGGCCGGAGATACTCAGTATTTT. Protein product: CASSFYWAGDTQYF. The full variable domain, in which reference TRBV11-2 and TRBJ2-3 provide the parts outside the CDR3, is EAGVAQSPRYKIIEKRQSVAFWCNPISGHATLYWYQQILGQGPKLLIQFQNNGVVDDSQLPKDRFSAERLKGVDSTLKIQPAKLEDSAVYLCASSFYWAGDTQYFGPGTRLTVL.